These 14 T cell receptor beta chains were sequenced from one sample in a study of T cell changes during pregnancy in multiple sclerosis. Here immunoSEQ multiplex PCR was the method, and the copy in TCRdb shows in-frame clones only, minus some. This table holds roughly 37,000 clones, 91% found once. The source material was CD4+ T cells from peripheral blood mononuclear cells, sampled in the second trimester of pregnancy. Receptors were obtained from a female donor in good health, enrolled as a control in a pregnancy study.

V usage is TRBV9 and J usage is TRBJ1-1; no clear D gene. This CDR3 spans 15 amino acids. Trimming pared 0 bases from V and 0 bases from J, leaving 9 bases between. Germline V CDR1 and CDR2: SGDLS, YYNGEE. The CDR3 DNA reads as TGTGCCAGCAGCGTAGAAACAGCCCTGAACACTGAAGCTTTCTTT. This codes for CASSVETALNTEAFF.

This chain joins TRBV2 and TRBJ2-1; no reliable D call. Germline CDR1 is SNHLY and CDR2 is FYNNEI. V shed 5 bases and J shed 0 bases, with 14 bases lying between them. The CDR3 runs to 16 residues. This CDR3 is CASSSQLAYSYNEQFF. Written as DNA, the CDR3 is TGTGCCAGCAGTTCGCAACTTGCTTACTCCTACAATGAGCAGTTCTTC. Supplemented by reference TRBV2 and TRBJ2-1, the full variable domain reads EPEVTQTPSHQVTQMGQEVILRCVPISNHLYFYWYRQILGQKVEFLVSFYNNEISEKSEIFDDQFSVERPDGSNFTLKIRSTKLEDSAMYFCASSSQLAYSYNEQFFGPGTRLTVL.

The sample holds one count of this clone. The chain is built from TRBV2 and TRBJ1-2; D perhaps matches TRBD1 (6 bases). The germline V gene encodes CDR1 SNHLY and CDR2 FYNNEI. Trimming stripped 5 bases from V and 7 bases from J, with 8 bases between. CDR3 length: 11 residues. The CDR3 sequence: CASSQGLGYTF. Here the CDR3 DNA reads TGTGCCAGCAGTCAGGGGCTTGGCTACACCTTC.

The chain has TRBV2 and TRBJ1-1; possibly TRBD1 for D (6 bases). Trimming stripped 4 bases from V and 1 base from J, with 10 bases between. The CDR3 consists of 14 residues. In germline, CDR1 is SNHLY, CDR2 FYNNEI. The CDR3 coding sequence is TGTGCCAGCAGTGGATGGGGACAGAACACTGAAGCTTTCTTT. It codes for CASSGWGQNTEAFF.

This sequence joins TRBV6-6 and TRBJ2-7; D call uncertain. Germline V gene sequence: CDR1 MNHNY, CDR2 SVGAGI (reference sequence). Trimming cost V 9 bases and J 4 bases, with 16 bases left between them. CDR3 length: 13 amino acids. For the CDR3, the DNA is TGTGCCAGTCGTCACGGGTCGTGGTACGAGCAGTACTTC. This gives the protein CASRHGSWYEQYF.

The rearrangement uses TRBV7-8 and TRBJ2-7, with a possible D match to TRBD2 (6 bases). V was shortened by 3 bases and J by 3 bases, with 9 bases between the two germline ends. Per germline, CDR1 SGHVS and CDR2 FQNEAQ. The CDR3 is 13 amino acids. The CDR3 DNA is TGTGCCAGCAGCTTTAGCGGCAGCTACGAGCAGTACTTC. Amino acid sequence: CASSFSGSYEQYF.

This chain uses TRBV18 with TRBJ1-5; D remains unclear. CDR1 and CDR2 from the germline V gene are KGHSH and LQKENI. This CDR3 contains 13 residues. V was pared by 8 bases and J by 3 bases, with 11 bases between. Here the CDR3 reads CASVQVANQPQHF. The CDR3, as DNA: TGTGCCAGCGTTCAGGTGGCCAATCAGCCCCAGCATTTT. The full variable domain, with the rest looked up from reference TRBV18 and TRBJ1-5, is NAGVMQNPRHLVRRRGQEARLRCSPMKGHSHVYWYRQLPEEGLKFMVYLQKENIIDESGMPKERFSAEFPKEGPSILRIQQVVRGDSAAYFCASVQVANQPQHFGDGTRLSIL.

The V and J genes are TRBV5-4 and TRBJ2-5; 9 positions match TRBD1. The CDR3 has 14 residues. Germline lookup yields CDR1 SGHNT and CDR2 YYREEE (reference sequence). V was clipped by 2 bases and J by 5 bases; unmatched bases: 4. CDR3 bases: TGTGCCAGCAGCTTACAGGGGGCGACGGAGACCCAGTACTTC. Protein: CASSLQGATETQYF.

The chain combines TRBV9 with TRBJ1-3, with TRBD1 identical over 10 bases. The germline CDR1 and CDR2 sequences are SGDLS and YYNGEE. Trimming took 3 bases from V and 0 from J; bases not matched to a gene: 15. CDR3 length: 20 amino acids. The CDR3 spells CASSAPSGQGVSPSGNTIYF. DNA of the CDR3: TGTGCCAGCAGCGCTCCCTCCGGACAGGGGGTTAGTCCCTCTGGAAACACCATATATTTT.

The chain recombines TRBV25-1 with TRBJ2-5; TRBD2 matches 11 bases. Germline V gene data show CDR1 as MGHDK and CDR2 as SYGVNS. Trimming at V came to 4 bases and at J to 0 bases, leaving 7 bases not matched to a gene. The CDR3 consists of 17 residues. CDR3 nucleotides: TGTGCCAGCAGTGCCCCGGGACTAGCGGAGTACCAAGAGACCCAGTACTTC. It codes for CASSAPGLAEYQETQYF.

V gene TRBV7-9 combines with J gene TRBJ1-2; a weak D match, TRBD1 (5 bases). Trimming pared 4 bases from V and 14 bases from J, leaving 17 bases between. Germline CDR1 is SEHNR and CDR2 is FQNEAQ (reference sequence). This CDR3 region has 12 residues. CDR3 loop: CASSSSVRGNTF. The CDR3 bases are TGTGCCAGCAGCTCCAGCGTCCGGGGGAATACCTTC.

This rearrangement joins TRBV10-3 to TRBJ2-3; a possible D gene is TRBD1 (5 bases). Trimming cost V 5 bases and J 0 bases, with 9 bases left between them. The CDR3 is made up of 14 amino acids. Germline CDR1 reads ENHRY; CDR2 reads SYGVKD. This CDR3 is CAISPQGSTDTQYF. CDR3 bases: TGTGCCATCAGTCCGCAGGGAAGCACAGATACGCAGTATTTT.

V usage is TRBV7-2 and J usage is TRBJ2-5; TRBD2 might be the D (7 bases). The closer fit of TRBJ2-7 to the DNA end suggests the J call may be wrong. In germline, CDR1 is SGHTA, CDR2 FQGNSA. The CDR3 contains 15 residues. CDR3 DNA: TGTGCCAGCAGCACCCGACTTGGGGGGGCTTACGAGCAGTACTTC. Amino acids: CASSTRLGGAYEQYF.

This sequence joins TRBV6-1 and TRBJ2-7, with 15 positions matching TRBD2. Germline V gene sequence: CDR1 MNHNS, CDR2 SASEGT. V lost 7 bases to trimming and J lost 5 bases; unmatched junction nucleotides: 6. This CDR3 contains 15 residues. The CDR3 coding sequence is TGTGCCAGCACCTCTGGGACTAGCGGGAGGAACGAGCAGTACTTC. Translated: CASTSGTSGRNEQYF.